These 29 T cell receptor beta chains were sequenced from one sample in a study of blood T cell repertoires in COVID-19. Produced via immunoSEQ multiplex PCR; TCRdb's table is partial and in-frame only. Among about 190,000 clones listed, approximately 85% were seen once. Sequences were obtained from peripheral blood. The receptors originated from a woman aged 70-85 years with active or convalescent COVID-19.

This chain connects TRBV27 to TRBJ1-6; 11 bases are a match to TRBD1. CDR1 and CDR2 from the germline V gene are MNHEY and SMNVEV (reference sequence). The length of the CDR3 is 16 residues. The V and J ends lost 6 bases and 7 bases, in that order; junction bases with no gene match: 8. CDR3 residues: CASRQGQGVLNSPLHF. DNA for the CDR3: TGTGCCAGCAGACAGGGACAGGGGGTTCTAAATTCACCCCTCCACTTT.

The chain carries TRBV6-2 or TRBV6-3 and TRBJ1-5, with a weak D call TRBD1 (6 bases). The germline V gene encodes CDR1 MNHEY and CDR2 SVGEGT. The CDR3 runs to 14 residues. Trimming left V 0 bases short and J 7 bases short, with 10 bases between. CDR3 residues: CASSYSGGGQPQHF. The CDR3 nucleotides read TGTGCCAGCAGTTACTCAGGGGGAGGGCAGCCCCAGCATTTT.

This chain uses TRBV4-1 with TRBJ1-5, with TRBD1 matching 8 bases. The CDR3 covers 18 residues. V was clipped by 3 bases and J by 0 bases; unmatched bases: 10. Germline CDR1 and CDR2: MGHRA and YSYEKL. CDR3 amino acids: CASSHPPDRGDSNQPQHF. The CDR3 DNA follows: TGCGCCAGCAGCCATCCTCCCGACAGGGGTGATAGCAATCAGCCCCAGCATTTT.

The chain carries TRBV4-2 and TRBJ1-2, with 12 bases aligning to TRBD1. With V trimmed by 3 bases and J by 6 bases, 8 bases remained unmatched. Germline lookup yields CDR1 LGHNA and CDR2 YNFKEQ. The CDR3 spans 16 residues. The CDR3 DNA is TGTGCCAGCAGCCATCCCGGGACAGGGGGCATGGATGGCTACACCTTC. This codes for CASSHPGTGGMDGYTF.

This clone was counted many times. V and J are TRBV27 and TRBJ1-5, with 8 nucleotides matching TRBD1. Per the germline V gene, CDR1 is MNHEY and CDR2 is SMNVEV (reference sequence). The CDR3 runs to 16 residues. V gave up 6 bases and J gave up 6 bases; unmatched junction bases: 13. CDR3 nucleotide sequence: TGTGCCAGCAGCTCCATATCCGGACAGGGTACTCAGCCCCAGCATTTT. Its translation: CASSSISGQGTQPQHF.

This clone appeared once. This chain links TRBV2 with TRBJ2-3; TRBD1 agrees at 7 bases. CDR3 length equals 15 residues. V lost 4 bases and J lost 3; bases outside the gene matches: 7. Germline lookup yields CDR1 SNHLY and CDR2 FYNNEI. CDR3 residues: CASSVDTGETDTQYF. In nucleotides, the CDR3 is TGTGCCAGCAGTGTTGACACAGGGGAGACAGATACGCAGTATTTT. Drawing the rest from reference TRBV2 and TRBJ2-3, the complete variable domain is EPEVTQTPSHQVTQMGQEVILRCVPISNHLYFYWYRQILGQKVEFLVSFYNNEISEKSEIFDDQFSVERPDGSNFTLKIRSTKLEDSAMYFCASSVDTGETDTQYFGPGTRLTVL.

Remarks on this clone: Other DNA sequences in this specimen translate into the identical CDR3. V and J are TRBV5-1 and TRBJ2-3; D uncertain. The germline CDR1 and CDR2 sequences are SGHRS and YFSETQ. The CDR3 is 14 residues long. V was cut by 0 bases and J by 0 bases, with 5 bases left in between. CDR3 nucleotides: TGCGCCAGCAGCTTGGGAGCTAGCACAGATACGCAGTATTTT. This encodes CASSLGASTDTQYF.

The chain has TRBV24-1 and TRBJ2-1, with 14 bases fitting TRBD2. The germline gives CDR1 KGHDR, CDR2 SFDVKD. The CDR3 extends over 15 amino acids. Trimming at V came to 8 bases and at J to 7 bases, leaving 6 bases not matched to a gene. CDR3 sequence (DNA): TGTGCCACCACTCCCGGGACTAGCGGGAGTAATGAGCAGTTCTTC. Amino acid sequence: CATTPGTSGSNEQFF.

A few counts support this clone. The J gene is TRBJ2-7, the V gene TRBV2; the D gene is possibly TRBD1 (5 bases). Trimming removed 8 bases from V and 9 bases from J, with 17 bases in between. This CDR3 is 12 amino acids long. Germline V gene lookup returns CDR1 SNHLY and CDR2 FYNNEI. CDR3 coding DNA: TGTGCCAGCTCCCTGGACCAGGGCGGGCAGTACTTC. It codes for CASSLDQGGQYF.

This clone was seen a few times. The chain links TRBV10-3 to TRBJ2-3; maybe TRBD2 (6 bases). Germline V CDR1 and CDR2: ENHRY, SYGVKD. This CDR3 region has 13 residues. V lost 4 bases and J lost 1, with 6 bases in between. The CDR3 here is CAISVAGTDTQYF. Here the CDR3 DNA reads TGTGCCATCAGTGTAGCGGGCACAGATACGCAGTATTTT.

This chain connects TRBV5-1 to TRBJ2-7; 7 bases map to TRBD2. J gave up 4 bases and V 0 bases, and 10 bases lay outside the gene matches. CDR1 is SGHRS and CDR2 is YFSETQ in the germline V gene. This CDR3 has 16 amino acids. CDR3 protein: CASSLGLQRDLYEQYF. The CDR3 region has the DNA TGCGCCAGCAGCTTGGGTCTCCAGCGGGATCTTTACGAGCAGTACTTC.

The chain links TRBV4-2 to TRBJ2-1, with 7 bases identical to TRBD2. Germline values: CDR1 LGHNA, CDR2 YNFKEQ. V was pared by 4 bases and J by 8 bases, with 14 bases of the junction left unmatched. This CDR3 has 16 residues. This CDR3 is CASSLRLVGRLDEQFF. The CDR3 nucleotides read TGTGCCAGCAGCCTACGACTAGTCGGGAGGCTAGATGAGCAGTTCTTC.

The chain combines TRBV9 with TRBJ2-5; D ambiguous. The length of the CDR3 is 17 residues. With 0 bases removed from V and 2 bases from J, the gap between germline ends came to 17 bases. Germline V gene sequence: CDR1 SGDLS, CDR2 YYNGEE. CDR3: CASSVALSNPSQETQYF. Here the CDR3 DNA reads TGTGCCAGCAGCGTAGCTCTGTCTAACCCCTCTCAAGAGACCCAGTACTTC.

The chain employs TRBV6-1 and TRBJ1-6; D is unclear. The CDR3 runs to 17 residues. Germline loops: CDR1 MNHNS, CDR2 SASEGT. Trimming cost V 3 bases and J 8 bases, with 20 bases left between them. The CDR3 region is CASSEFGITVSDSPLHF. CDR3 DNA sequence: TGTGCCAGCAGTGAGTTCGGGATCACGGTTTCGGATTCACCCCTCCACTTT.

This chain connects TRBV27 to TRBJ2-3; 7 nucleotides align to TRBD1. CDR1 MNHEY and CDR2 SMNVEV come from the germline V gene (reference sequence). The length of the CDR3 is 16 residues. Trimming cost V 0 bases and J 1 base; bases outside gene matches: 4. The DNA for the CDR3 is TGTGCCAGCAGTTTATCGGCCCAGGGGGGCACAGATACGCAGTATTTT. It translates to CASSLSAQGGTDTQYF.

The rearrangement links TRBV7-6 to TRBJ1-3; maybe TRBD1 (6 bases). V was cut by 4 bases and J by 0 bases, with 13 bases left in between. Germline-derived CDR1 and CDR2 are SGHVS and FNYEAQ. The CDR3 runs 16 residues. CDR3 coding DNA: TGTGCCAGCAGCTCAGGGACATTTTTCTCTGGAAACACCATATATTTT. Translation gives CASSSGTFFSGNTIYF.

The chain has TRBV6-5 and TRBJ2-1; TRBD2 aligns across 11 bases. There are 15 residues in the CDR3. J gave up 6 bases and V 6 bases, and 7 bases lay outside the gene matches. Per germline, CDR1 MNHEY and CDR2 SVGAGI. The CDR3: CASSATSGAFNEQFF. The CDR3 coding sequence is TGTGCCAGCAGCGCGACTAGCGGGGCCTTCAATGAGCAGTTCTTC.

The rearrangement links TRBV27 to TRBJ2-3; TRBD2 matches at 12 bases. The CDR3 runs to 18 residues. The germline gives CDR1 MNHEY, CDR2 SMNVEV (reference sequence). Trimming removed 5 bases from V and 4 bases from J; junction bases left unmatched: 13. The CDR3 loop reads CASSPNRLAGVGADTQYF. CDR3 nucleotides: TGTGCCAGCAGTCCTAACAGACTAGCGGGAGTGGGGGCAGATACGCAGTATTTT.

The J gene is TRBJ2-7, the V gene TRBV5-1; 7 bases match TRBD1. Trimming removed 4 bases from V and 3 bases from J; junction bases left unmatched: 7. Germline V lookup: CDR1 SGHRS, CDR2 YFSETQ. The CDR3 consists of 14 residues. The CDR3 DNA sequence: TGCGCCAGCAGCCTCGGGGACAGTCACTACGAGCAGTACTTC. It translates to CASSLGDSHYEQYF.

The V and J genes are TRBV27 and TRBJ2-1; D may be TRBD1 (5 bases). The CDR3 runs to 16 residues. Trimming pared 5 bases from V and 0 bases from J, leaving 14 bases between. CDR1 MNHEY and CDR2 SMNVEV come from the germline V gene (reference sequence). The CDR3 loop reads CASSRRVGPSYNEQFF. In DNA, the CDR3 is TGTGCCAGCAGTCGCAGGGTGGGGCCCTCCTACAATGAGCAGTTCTTC.

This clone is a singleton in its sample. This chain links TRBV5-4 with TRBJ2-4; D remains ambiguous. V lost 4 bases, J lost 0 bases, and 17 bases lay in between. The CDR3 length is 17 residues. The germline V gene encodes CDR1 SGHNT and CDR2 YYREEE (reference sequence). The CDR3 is CASSPGHARLAKNIQYF. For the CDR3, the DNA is TGTGCCAGCAGCCCTGGTCATGCTAGGCTAGCCAAAAACATTCAGTACTTC.

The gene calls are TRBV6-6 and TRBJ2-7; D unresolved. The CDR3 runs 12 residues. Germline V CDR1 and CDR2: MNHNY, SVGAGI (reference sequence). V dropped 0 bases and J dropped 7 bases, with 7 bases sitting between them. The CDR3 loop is CASSYSQREQYF. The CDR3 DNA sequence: TGTGCCAGCAGTTACTCCCAGAGGGAGCAGTACTTC.

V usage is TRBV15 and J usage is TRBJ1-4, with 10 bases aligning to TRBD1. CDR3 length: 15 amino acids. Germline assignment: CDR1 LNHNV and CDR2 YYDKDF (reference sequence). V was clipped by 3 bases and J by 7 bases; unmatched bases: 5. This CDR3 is CATSRQTGGVEKLFF. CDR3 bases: TGTGCCACCAGCAGGCAGACAGGGGGCGTTGAAAAACTGTTTTTT.

CDR3 residues: CASTEPVISYNEQFF. The CDR3 DNA follows: TGTGCCAGCACAGAACCAGTGATCTCCTACAATGAGCAGTTCTTC. The chain recombines TRBV2 with TRBJ2-1; unclear D gene. The CDR3 totals 15 residues. Germline CDR1 and CDR2: SNHLY and FYNNEI. Trimming stripped 7 bases from V and 0 bases from J, with 13 bases between.

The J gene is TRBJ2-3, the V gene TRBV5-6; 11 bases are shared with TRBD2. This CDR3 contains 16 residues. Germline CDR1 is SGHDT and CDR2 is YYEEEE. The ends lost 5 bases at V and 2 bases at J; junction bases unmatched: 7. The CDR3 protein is CASRYSGRGDTDTQYF. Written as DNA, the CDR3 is TGTGCCAGCAGATATAGCGGGAGGGGGGACACAGATACGCAGTATTTT.

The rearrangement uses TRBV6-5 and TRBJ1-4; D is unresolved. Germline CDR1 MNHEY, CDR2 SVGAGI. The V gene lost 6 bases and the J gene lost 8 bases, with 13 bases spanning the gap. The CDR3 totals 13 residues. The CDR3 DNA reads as TGTGCCAGCAGCCGCACAGTCTCCGAAAAACTGTTTTTT. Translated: CASSRTVSEKLFF.

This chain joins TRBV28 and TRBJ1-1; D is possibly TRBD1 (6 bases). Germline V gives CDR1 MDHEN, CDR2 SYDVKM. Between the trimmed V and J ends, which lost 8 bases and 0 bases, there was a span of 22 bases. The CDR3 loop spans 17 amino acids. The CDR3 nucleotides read TGTGCCAGCGCCCTTCGGGGGGCGCAGGCCCTGAACACTGAAGCTTTCTTT. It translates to CASALRGAQALNTEAFF.

CDR3 bases: TGCAGTGCTAGTGGCGGGAGGGCCCCCTACAATGAGCAGTTCTTC. It codes for CSASGGRAPYNEQFF. The chain joins TRBV20-1 to TRBJ2-1; 9 bases align to TRBD2. The CDR3 has 15 amino acids. From germline, CDR1 is DFQATT and CDR2 SNEGSKA (reference sequence). Trimming removed 3 bases from V and 2 bases from J; junction bases left unmatched: 5.

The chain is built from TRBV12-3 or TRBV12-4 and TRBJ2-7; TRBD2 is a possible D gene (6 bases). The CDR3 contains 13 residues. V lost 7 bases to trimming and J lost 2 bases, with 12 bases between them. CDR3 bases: TGTGCCAGCAACCAAGGAGGGCCCTACGAGCAGTACTTC. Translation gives CASNQGGPYEQYF.